This T cell receptor beta chain was retrieved from a study of cytotoxic CD8 clonotypes in ibrutinib-treated CLL. Whole-study findings and limits: The study found baseline clonality above age-matched healthy donors, tracking circulating CD8+ T-cell counts.

V lost 5 bases to trimming and J lost 5 bases, with 22 bases between them. Germline V gene lookup returns CDR1 SEHNR and CDR2 FQNEAQ (reference sequence). This CDR3 region has 16 residues. About this clone itself: Its target is unknown.

Target depth was 1 in 200,000 to 1 in 1 million T cells, about 10x per clonotype. Produced via immunoSEQ multiplex PCR; TCRdb's table is partial and in-frame only. This sample carries 150,000 or so clones, around 80% of them seen once, and the ten largest clones take approximately 7.6%. The source material was PBMCs, sampled after 36 months of ibrutinib treatment. The J gene is TRBJ2-7, the V gene TRBV7-9, with D possibly TRBD1 on 5 matching bases. The receptor was derived from a human donor with chronic lymphocytic leukemia. The CDR3 reads CASSKPGSGLWNEQYF. CDR3 nucleotides: TGTGCCAGCAGCAAACCTGGGTCAGGGTTATGGAACGAGCAGTACTTC.